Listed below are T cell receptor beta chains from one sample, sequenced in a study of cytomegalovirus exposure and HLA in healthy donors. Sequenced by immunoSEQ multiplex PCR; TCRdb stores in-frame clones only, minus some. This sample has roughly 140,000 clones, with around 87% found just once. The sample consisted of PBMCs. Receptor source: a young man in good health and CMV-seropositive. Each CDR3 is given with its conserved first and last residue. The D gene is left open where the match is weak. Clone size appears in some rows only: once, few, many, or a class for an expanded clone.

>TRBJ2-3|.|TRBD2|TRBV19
CASSISGTRTDTQYF
TGTGCCAGTAGTATCTCCGGGACTAGAACGGATACGCAGTATTTT
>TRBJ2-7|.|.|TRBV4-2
CASSRGTVAYEQYF
TGTGCCAGCAGCAGAGGGACTGTAGCCTACGAGCAGTACTTC
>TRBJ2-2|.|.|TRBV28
CASRTGNGATGELFF
TGTGCCAGCAGAACAGGGAATGGGGCGACCGGGGAGCTGTTTTTT
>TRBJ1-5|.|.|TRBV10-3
CAITPDSDQPQHF
TGTGCCATCACCCCGGACAGTGATCAGCCCCAGCATTTT
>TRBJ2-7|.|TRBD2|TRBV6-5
CASSYSSGSPYEQYF
TGTGCCAGCAGTTACTCAAGCGGGAGTCCGTACGAGCAGTACTTC
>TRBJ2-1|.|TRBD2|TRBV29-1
CSAAGAGDDSYNEQFF
TGCAGCGCCGCCGGAGCGGGAGATGATTCCTACAATGAGCAGTTCTTC
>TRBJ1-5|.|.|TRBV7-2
CASSLDGLGAYNQPQHF
TGTGCCAGCAGCTTAGATGGATTGGGGGCATACAATCAGCCCCAGCATTTT
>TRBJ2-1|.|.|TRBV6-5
CASSYSTGTYNEQFF
TGTGCCAGCAGTTACTCCACGGGAACCTACAATGAGCAGTTCTTC
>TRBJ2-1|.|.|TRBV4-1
CASRSTTRRGANNEQFF
TGCGCCAGCAGATCCACTACCCGGCGCGGAGCGAACAATGAGCAGTTCTTC
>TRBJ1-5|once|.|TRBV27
CASSLAGSYSNQPQHF
TGTGCCAGCAGTTTAGCAGGGTCTTATAGCAATCAGCCCCAGCATTTT
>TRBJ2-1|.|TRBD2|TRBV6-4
CASSVRPGTSNEQFF
TGTGCCAGCAGTGTAAGACCCGGGACTAGCAATGAGCAGTTCTTC
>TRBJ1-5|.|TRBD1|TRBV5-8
CASSRGQGNQPQHF
TGTGCCAGCAGCCGCGGACAGGGGAATCAGCCCCAGCATTTT
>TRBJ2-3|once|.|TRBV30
CAWSGPRGADTQYF
TGTGCCTGGAGTGGCCCTAGAGGAGCAGATACGCAGTATTTT
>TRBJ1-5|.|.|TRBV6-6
CASSLDRPLNSPQHF
TGTGCCAGCAGCCTTGACAGACCTCTGAATTCGCCCCAGCATTTT
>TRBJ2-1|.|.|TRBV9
CASSVRQSYNNEQFF
TGTGCCAGCAGCGTACGCCAATCGTACAACAATGAGCAGTTCTTC
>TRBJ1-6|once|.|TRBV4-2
CASSQDPDMPNSPLHF
TGTGCCAGCAGCCAAGATCCCGACATGCCTAATTCACCCCTCCACTTT
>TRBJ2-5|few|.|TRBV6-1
CASSDPIADRETQYF
TGTGCCAGCAGTGATCCAATAGCCGACCGGGAGACCCAGTACTTC
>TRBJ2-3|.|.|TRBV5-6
CASKSMRDTDTQYF
TGTGCCAGCAAGTCTATGCGGGACACAGATACGCAGTATTTT
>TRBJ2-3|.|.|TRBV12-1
CASGVRPAFVTSTDTQYF
TGTGCCAGCGGAGTCCGGCCAGCCTTCGTTACTAGCACAGATACGCAGTATTTT
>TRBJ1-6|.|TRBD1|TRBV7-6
CASSLSGSVAGGNNSPLHF
TGTGCCAGCAGCTTATCCGGGTCGGTTGCAGGGGGGAATAATTCACCCCTCCACTTT
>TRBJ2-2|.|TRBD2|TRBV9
CASSPRRTSGSLGNTGELFF
TGTGCCAGCAGCCCGCGTCGGACTAGCGGGAGCTTAGGGAACACCGGGGAGCTGTTTTTT
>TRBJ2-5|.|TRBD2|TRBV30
CAWSGPSGGQETQYF
TGTGCCTGGAGTGGACCTAGCGGGGGACAAGAGACCCAGTACTTC
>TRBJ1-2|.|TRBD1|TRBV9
CASRGGQGIYGYTF
TGTGCCAGCAGGGGAGGACAGGGTATATATGGCTACACCTTC
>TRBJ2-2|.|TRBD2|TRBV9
CASSSETSLAGELFF
TGTGCCAGCAGCTCGGAGACTAGCTTAGCCGGGGAGCTGTTTTTT
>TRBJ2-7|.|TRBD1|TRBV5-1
CASSGTGDEQYF
TGCGCCAGCAGCGGGACAGGGGACGAGCAGTACTTC
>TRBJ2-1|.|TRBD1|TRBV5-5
CASSAGTGYNEQFF
TGTGCCAGCAGCGCCGGGACAGGGTACAATGAGCAGTTCTTC
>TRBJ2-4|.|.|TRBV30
CAWSLAKNIQYF
TGTGCCTGGTCCTTAGCCAAAAACATTCAGTACTTC